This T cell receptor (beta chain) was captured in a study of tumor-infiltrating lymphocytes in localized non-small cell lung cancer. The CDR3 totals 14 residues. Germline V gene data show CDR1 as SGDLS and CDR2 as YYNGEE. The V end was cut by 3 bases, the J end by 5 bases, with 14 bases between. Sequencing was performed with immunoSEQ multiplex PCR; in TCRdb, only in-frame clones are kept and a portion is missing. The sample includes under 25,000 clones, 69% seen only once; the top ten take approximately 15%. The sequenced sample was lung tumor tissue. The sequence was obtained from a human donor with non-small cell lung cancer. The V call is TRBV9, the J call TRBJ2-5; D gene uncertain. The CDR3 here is CASSDLSAEETQYF. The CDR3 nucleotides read TGTGCCAGCAGCGACTTGTCCGCCGAGGAGACCCAGTACTTC.